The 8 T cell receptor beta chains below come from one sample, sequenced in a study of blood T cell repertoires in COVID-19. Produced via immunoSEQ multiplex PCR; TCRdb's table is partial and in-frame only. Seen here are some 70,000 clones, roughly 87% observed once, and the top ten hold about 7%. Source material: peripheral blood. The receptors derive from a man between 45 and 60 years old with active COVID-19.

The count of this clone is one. The CDR3: CASSPLRGNTEAFF. The CDR3 bases are TGTGCCAGCTCACCACTTAGAGGTAACACTGAAGCTTTCTTT. The chain couples TRBV18 to TRBJ1-1, with no clear D. The CDR3 sequence is 14 residues long. Trimming cost V 1 base and J 2 bases, with 8 bases left between them. Germline V lookup: CDR1 KGHSH, CDR2 LQKENI.

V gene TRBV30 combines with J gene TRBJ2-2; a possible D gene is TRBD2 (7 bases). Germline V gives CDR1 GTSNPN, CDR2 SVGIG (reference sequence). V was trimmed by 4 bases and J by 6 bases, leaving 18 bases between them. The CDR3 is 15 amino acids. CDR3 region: CAWTLPGGRAGELFF. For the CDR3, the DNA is TGTGCCTGGACTTTGCCGGGGGGCCGGGCCGGGGAGCTGTTTTTT. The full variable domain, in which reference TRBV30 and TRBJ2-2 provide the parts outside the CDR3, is SQTIHQWPATLVQPVGSPLSLECTVEGTSNPNLYWYRQAAGRGLQLLFYSVGIGQISSEVPQNLSASRPQDRQFILSSKKLLLSDSGFYLCAWTLPGGRAGELFFGEGSRLTVL.

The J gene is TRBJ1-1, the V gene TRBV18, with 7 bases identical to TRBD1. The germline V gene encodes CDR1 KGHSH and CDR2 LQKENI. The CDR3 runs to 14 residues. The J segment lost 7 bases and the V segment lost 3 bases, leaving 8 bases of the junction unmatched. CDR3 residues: CASSPTDRKGEAFF. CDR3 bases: TGTGCCAGCTCACCCACGGACAGGAAGGGTGAAGCTTTCTTT.

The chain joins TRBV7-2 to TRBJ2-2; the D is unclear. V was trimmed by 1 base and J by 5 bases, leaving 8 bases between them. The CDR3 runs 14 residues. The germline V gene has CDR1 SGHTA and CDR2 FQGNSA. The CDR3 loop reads CASSLVTLTGELFF. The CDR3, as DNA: TGTGCCAGCAGCTTAGTGACTCTGACCGGGGAGCTGTTTTTT. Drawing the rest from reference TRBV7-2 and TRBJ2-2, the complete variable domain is GAGVSQSPSNKVTEKGKDVELRCDPISGHTALYWYRQSLGQGLEFLIYFQGNSAPDKSGLPSDRFSAERTGGSVSTLTIQRTQQEDSAVYLCASSLVTLTGELFFGEGSRLTVL.

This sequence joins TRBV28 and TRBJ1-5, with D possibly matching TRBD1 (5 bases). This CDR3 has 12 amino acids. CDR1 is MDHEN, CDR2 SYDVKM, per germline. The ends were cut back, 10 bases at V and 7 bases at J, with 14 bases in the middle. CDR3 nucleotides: TGTGCCACAAACCGGGGGGAACAGCCCCAGCATTTT. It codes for CATNRGEQPQHF.

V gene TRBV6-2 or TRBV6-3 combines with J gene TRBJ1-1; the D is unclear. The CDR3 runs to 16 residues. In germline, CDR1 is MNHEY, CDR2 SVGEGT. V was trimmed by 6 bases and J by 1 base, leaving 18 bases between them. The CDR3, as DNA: TGTGCCAGCAGCCCCCGAGGGATGGGTAAGAACACTGAAGCTTTCTTT. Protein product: CASSPRGMGKNTEAFF.

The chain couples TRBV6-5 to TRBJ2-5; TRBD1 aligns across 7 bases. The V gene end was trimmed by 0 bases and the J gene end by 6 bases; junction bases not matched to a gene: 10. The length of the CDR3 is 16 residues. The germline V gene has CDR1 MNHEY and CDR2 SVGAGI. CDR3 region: CASSYSRRQGGKTQYF. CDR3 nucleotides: TGTGCCAGCAGTTACTCCCGGCGACAGGGTGGAAAGACCCAGTACTTC.

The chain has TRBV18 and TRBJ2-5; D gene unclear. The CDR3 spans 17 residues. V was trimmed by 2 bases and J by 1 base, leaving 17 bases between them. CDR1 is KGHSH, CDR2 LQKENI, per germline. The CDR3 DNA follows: TGTGCCAGCTCACCAACATTGGGTATCACGGGCCAAGAGACCCAGTACTTC. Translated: CASSPTLGITGQETQYF.